This is a list of T cell receptor beta chains from one sample in a study of beta chain features in type 1 diabetes. Assay used: immunoSEQ multiplex PCR; TCRdb lists only in-frame clones, some missing. This sample has under 250,000 clones; approximately 14% occur once, and the top ten carry roughly 0.024%. What was sequenced was naive CD4+ T cells from blood. Receptors originate from a woman aged 40 to 49 in good health. Both conserved end residues are part of each CDR3. D genes are given only for firm matches. Clone size is shown for a subset of rows, as once, few, many or a class of expanded clone.

j_call clone_size v_call d_call cdr3_aa cdr3_nt
TRBJ1-5 - TRBV19 - CASSIGPGLLRSGPQHF TGTGCCAGTAGTATCGGCCCGGGTCTCCTCCGTTCTGGGCCCCAGCATTTT
TRBJ1-1 - TRBV7-8 - CASSNRPGMNTEAFF TGTGCCAGCAGCAACAGGCCAGGGATGAACACTGAAGCTTTCTTT
TRBJ2-3 - TRBV11-2 TRBD2 CASSLRASGGTTDTQYF TGTGCCAGCAGCTTACGCGCTAGCGGGGGGACCACAGATACGCAGTATTTT
TRBJ2-7 few TRBV11-2 - CASTPGIYSYEQYF TGTGCCAGCACGCCCGGGATTTATTCCTACGAGCAGTACTTC
TRBJ2-1 - TRBV7-7 - CASSLLAGAISSYNEQFF TGTGCCAGCAGCTTACTCGCGGGGGCCATCAGCTCCTACAATGAGCAGTTCTTC
TRBJ2-1 - TRBV21-1 - CASSKHLDSPYNEQFF TGTGCCAGCAGCAAACACCTTGACAGCCCCTACAATGAGCAGTTCTTC
TRBJ2-7 - TRBV9 - CASSVVYSGEQYF TGTGCCAGCAGCGTAGTATACTCTGGCGAGCAGTACTTC
TRBJ1-5 - TRBV2 - CASMDSSNQPQHF TGTGCCAGCATGGACAGCAGCAATCAGCCCCAGCATTTT
TRBJ1-6 once TRBV19 TRBD1 CASSVLGQRNSPLHF TGTGCCAGTAGTGTCTTGGGACAGAGAAATTCACCCCTCCACTTT
TRBJ2-1 - TRBV14 - CASSHPFRTTNNEQFF TGTGCCAGCAGCCACCCCTTTAGGACTACCAACAATGAGCAGTTCTTC
TRBJ2-5 - TRBV18 TRBD2 CASSPIAGVKETQYF TGTGCCAGCTCACCGATAGCGGGGGTGAAAGAGACCCAGTACTTC
TRBJ2-1 - TRBV6-4 - CASSDRGAMNNEQFF TGTGCCAGCAGTGACAGAGGAGCCATGAACAATGAGCAGTTCTTC
TRBJ1-6 few TRBV5-6 - CASSLRDWADSPLHF TGTGCCAGCAGCTTGCGGGACTGGGCTGATTCACCCCTCCACTTT
TRBJ1-1 - TRBV7-9 - CASSLVGLGAFF TGTGCCAGCAGCTTAGTGGGACTCGGAGCTTTCTTT
TRBJ2-3 - TRBV19 TRBD1 CASSRDSYTDTQYF TGTGCCAGTAGCCGGGACAGCTACACAGATACGCAGTATTTT
TRBJ2-1 once TRBV9 TRBD2 CASSVGRGGAYVEQFF TGTGCCAGCAGCGTAGGTCGCGGGGGGGCCTATGTTGAGCAGTTCTTC
TRBJ2-7 - TRBV4-1 - CASSQDLGRVAEQYF TGCGCCAGCAGCCAAGATCTGGGGCGCGTGGCCGAGCAGTACTTC
TRBJ2-1 few TRBV7-2 TRBD2 CASSAGLAGGPTEDEQFF TGTGCCAGCAGCGCCGGACTAGCGGGGGGGCCCACTGAGGATGAGCAGTTCTTC
TRBJ2-3 few TRBV19 - CASSMGQGTDTQYF TGTGCCAGTAGTATGGGCCAGGGCACAGATACGCAGTATTTT
TRBJ2-2 few TRBV19 - CASNHPGLPNTGELFF TGTGCCTCTAACCACCCCGGACTACCTAACACCGGGGAGCTGTTTTTT
TRBJ1-5 - TRBV28 - CASSLSHRGNQPQHF TGTGCCAGCAGTTTATCCCATCGGGGCAATCAGCCCCAGCATTTT
TRBJ2-2 - TRBV7-7 TRBD2 CASSLVAGGSGELFF TGTGCCAGCAGCTTAGTGGCGGGGGGGTCCGGGGAGCTGTTTTTT
TRBJ2-7 - TRBV7-6 - CASSLELRLEQYF TGTGCCAGCAGCTTGGAGCTCCGCCTCGAGCAGTACTTC
TRBJ2-5 - TRBV18 TRBD2 CASSSPAGVQTQYF TGTGCCAGCTCATCCCCCGCGGGGGTACAGACCCAGTACTTC
TRBJ2-2 few TRBV11-2 - CASSPKTSSTNTGELFF TGTGCCAGCAGCCCCAAAACTAGTAGTACGAACACCGGGGAGCTGTTTTTT
TRBJ1-1 few TRBV5-1 - CASSSSRGNTEAFF TGCGCCAGCAGCTCCTCTAGGGGGAACACTGAAGCTTTCTTT
TRBJ2-1 few TRBV11-3 TRBD2 CASSFSSGGANEQFF TGTGCCAGCAGTTTTAGTAGCGGGGGGGCCAATGAGCAGTTCTTC
TRBJ2-3 - TRBV9 - CASSSLTLADTQYF TGTGCCAGCAGCTCTCTAACCCTCGCAGATACGCAGTATTTT
TRBJ1-3 few TRBV29-1 TRBD1 CSVVPGQGRNTIYF TGCAGCGTTGTCCCCGGACAGGGAAGAAACACCATATATTTT
TRBJ2-1 - TRBV10-3 TRBD2 CAISLSGRAYNEQFF TGTGCCATCAGTCTTAGCGGGCGCGCCTACAATGAGCAGTTCTTC
TRBJ2-1 few TRBV5-1 - CASSLVSVHEQFF TGCGCCAGCAGCTTGGTAAGCGTCCATGAGCAGTTCTTC
TRBJ2-6 few TRBV11-3 TRBD2 CASSSLAGGFSGANVLTF TGTGCCAGCAGCTCACTAGCGGGGGGTTTCTCTGGGGCCAACGTCCTGACTTTC